Listed below are T cell receptor beta chains from one sample, sequenced in a study of CD8+CD57+ T cells in acquired aplastic anemia. TCRdb redid the calling of the reads with MiXCR, one entry per CDR3 protein. The repertoire holds around 230,000 distinct CDR3 sequences, with 61% as singletons. The sample consisted of sorted CD4+, CD8+, or CD8+CD57+ T cells (not recorded which) from PBMCs. The receptors come from a human donor in good health. CDR3s include the opening cysteine and the closing phenylalanine or tryptophan. The D gene is left open where the match is weak. Clone size, where shown, is once, few, many, or a class for clones that have expanded.

clone size	V gene	D gene	J gene	CDR3 protein	CDR3 DNA
many	TRBV10-3	-	TRBJ2-2	CAISESSNTGELFF	TGTGCCATCAGTGAGTCGAGCAACACCGGGGAGCTGTTTTTT
-	TRBV19	-	TRBJ1-6	CASSTTRDMASPLHF	TGTGCCAGTAGTACAACGCGGGACATGGCTTCACCCCTCCACTTT
many	TRBV7-6	-	TRBJ1-5	CASSGRPTQVIGNQPQHF	TGTGCCAGCAGCGGCCGTCCGACACAGGTCATAGGCAATCAGCCCCAGCATTTT
-	TRBV2	-	TRBJ1-1	CASSEEGRGTEAFF	TGTGCCAGCAGTGAAGAGGGGCGGGGGACTGAAGCTTTCTTT
-	TRBV10-3	-	TRBJ1-2	CATRDGKRGYGYTF	TGTGCCACCAGGGACGGAAAACGTGGCTATGGCTACACCTTC
-	TRBV20-1	TRBD1	TRBJ1-5	CSARETGGAGQPQHF	TGCAGTGCTAGGGAGACAGGGGGCGCCGGGCAGCCCCAGCATTTT
-	TRBV20-1	TRBD2	TRBJ2-5	CSARRLAADTGETQYF	TGCAGTGCTAGACGACTAGCGGCGGACACCGGGGAGACCCAGTACTTC
many	TRBV20-1	-	TRBJ2-3	CSANAGISTDTQYF	TGCAGTGCTAACGCAGGGATTAGCACAGATACGCAGTATTTT
-	TRBV19	-	TRBJ1-3	CASSISADSGNTIYF	TGTGCCAGTAGTATCTCGGCCGACTCTGGAAACACCATATATTTT
few	TRBV20-1	-	TRBJ2-1	CSASSGKAYNEQFF	TGCAGTGCTAGTTCGGGTAAAGCCTACAATGAGCAGTTCTTC
-	TRBV7-9	-	TRBJ2-2	CASSPGTGSTGELFF	TGTGCCAGCAGCCCAGGGACCGGGAGCACCGGGGAGCTGTTTTTT
-	TRBV9	-	TRBJ1-1	CASSVATGNTEAFF	TGTGCCAGCAGCGTAGCGACAGGCAACACTGAAGCTTTCTTT
-	TRBV9	-	TRBJ1-2	CASSVAREGHNYGYTF	TGTGCCAGCAGCGTAGCTCGGGAAGGGCATAACTATGGCTACACCTTC
-	TRBV9	TRBD1	TRBJ2-3	CASSVVTGQGRTDTQYF	TGTGCCAGCAGCGTAGTCACCGGACAGGGCAGAACAGATACGCAGTATTTT
-	TRBV19	TRBD2	TRBJ2-3	CASSIPLVRGSSTDTQYF	TGTGCCAGTAGTATCCCCCTAGTTCGCGGGAGTAGCACAGATACGCAGTATTTT
many	TRBV7-9	-	TRBJ1-1	CASSSAVGGTEAFF	TGTGCCAGCAGCTCGGCGGTTGGGGGGACTGAAGCTTTCTTT
-	TRBV5-4	-	TRBJ1-2	CASSQTGNGYTF	TGTGCCAGCAGCCAAACTGGGAACGGCTACACCTTC
-	TRBV29-1	-	TRBJ2-1	CSVLEGAYNEQFF	TGCAGCGTTTTGGAGGGGGCCTACAATGAGCAGTTCTTC
-	TRBV2	-	TRBJ2-7	CASRGSGFYEQYF	TGTGCCAGCAGAGGGTCAGGGTTCTACGAGCAGTACTTC
-	TRBV5-1	-	TRBJ1-1	CASSLVQGSATEAFF	TGCGCCAGCAGCTTGGTTCAGGGGTCGGCCACTGAAGCTTTCTTT
many	TRBV7-9	-	TRBJ1-1	CASSLVSANTEAFF	TGTGCCAGCAGCTTAGTATCCGCGAACACTGAAGCTTTCTTT
-	TRBV7-3	TRBD2	TRBJ2-5	CASSQVGGTQHF	TGTGCCAGCAGCCAAGTGGGAGGGACCCAGCACTTC
-	TRBV20-1	TRBD1	TRBJ1-2	CSARDRVYYGYTF	TGCAGTGCTCGGGACAGGGTCTACTATGGCTACACCTTC
-	TRBV5-5	TRBD1	TRBJ1-2	CASSPGTGYGYTF	TGTGCCAGCAGCCCCGGGACAGGCTATGGCTACACCTTC
-	TRBV5-1	-	TRBJ1-4	CASSPSTATNEKLFF	TGCGCCAGCAGCCCCTCGACAGCAACTAATGAAAAACTGTTTTTT
-	TRBV2	-	TRBJ2-5	CASSGGGSQGTQYF	TGTGCCAGCAGTGGGGGGGGCTCCCAGGGGACCCAGTACTTC
-	TRBV2	TRBD1	TRBJ2-7	CASSEPGQVPFLAYEQYF	TGTGCCAGCAGTGAACCGGGACAGGTCCCCTTCTTGGCTTACGAGCAGTACTTC
-	TRBV7-3	-	TRBJ2-2	CASSLTIDRELFF	TGTGCCAGCAGCTTAACCATTGATAGGGAGCTGTTTTTT
-	TRBV12-3/TRBV12-4	-	TRBJ2-5	CASSLGERGTQYF	TGTGCCAGCAGTTTGGGGGAGCGAGGGACCCAGTACTTC
-	TRBV9	-	TRBJ2-3	CASSPRPSAPTDTQYF	TGTGCCAGCAGCCCCCGCCCATCGGCTCCCACAGATACGCAGTATTTT
few	TRBV7-2	TRBD1	TRBJ2-7	CASSQNLGQGAQGEQYF	TGCGCCAGCAGCCAAAACCTTGGACAGGGGGCGCAGGGCGAGCAGTACTTC
-	TRBV12-3/TRBV12-4	TRBD1	TRBJ1-5	CASSSGQAPGQPQHF	TGTGCCAGCAGTTCGGGACAGGCACCGGGGCAGCCCCAGCATTTT
-	TRBV6-2/TRBV6-3	TRBD1	TRBJ2-3	CASGDRVKTDTQYF	TGTGCCAGCGGGGACAGGGTAAAGACAGATACGCAGTATTTT
-	TRBV12-3/TRBV12-4	-	TRBJ1-6	CASSLASYNSPLHF	TGTGCCAGCAGTTTAGCCAGCTATAATTCACCCCTCCACTTT
many	TRBV4-1	-	TRBJ1-6	CASSQDSEWGIGSPLHF	TGCGCCAGCAGCCAAGATAGCGAATGGGGGATCGGGTCACCCCTCCACTTT
-	TRBV2	-	TRBJ1-2	CASRHRYFAYGYTF	TGTGCCAGCAGACACAGGTATTTCGCCTATGGCTACACCTTC
many	TRBV7-9	-	TRBJ1-2	CAHGGEEGIYGYTF	TGTGCCCACGGGGGGGAGGAAGGGATCTATGGCTACACCTTC
-	TRBV2	TRBD1	TRBJ2-7	CATTLGQGTYEQYF	TGTGCCACCACACTGGGACAGGGCACCTACGAGCAGTACTTC